This T cell receptor (beta chain) was captured in a study of cytomegalovirus exposure and HLA in healthy donors (dated by TCRdb to 2016 to 2017). Background on the whole study: According to an earlier analysis of several hundred of the donors, 150 million to 200 million T cells yielded roughly 110 million unique TCR beta sequences and 276 Gb of sequence data. About 300 gigabases of sequencing data and around 88 million unique TCR sequences made up an early release that covered around 640 HLA-typed donors. The genetic ancestry cluster associated with self-reported Caucasian donors included around four fifths of the 300 to 450 genotyped donors. The study aimed to test whether cataloging public T cell receptors could reveal signatures of past pathogen exposure. The study profiled the T cell repertoires of hundreds of subjects by immunosequencing and related them to cytomegalovirus serostatus. Besides the first cohort of 666 subjects, a separate validation cohort made up of 90 to 150 different subjects was used. The study combined high-throughput TCR immunosequencing, statistical association of individual TCRs with disease status, and machine learning to predict cytomegalovirus infection status. A later analysis re-examined previously published TCR beta repertoires from hundreds of donors and added high-resolution HLA genotyping to investigate patterns of TCR occurrence. Rather than drawing on any new phenotypic data, the later analysis identified candidate immune exposures from TCR beta sequences and the way those sequences occurred across donors. An earlier analysis of about 620 of the donors applied high-throughput TCR beta sequencing to assess whether each TCR beta V gene segment acted as functional or pseudogenic. Donor age, sex, ethnicity and CMV serostatus were compiled alongside the repertoire data. A later genetic analysis took genome-wide SNP genotypes for about three fifths of the roughly 670 donors and used that subset as a discovery cohort. Every repertoire in the discovery cohort had been generated on one and the same sequencing platform. HLA typing included class I and class II loci at four-digit resolution. The number of donors typed differed by locus, with about 620-630 for A, B, C, DRB1 and DQB1, more than 500 for DQA1, approximately 580 for DPA1, and around 430 for DPB1. Because of strong linkage in the cohort, four to six DR-DQ haplotypes were treated as single units for association and clustering. Across approximately 400 genotyped donors of the cohort, an average of roughly 230,000 unique TCR beta nucleotide sequences per donor were sequenced, and 15% to 20% of those sequences were non-productive.

The cohort consisted of approximately 690 healthy bone marrow donors. At the time of sampling, all cohort members were nominally healthy, though unrecorded immune exposures were likely present. The donor tested CMV seronegative, placing the donor among the roughly 340 seronegative members of the cohort. A peripheral blood sample was collected from each donor, and TCR beta sequencing was performed on peripheral blood mononuclear cells. Genomic DNA extraction from the blood cell samples was performed with the Qiagen DNeasy Blood Extraction Kit. The library was produced with the immunoSEQ multiplex PCR assay. The multiplex PCR relied on a mix of 60 forward primers for TCR Vbeta segments and 13 reverse primers for TCR Jbeta segments. A multiplex PCR assay on genomic DNA amplified the CDR3 region of rearranged TCR beta genes. The amplified TCR beta libraries were sequenced on the Illumina HiSeq System as 87-base-pair reads. The authors' analysis ran thus. A later analysis counted about 80 million unique TCR beta chains across the 650 to 800 repertoires, and some 11 million of these chains were shared by at least two donors. To remove PCR and sequencing errors, raw reads were error-corrected and collapsed into unique sequences using a nearest-neighbor algorithm that merged closely related sequences. To assign V, D and J gene segments, CDR3 sequences were aligned to IMGT reference sequences. For a sequence to be retained, a match of at least six nucleotides to both a V gene segment and a J gene segment was required. A rearrangement was called productive if the CDR3 had no stop codons and remained in frame with V and J, and every other rearrangement was called non-productive. Following IMGT convention, CDR3 was defined as the stretch from the second conserved V-encoded cysteine to the conserved J-encoded phenylalanine. Sequences without an unambiguous match to a single V gene segment were excluded from the earlier analysis of approximately 600 of the donors. In an earlier analysis of around 600 of the donors, V segments were called functional above 56.7% productive rearrangements and were called segregating when the between-donor standard deviation exceeded 5%. A statistical classification framework was built for diagnosing cytomegalovirus status from the catalog of TCR beta chain sequences. V and J gene assignment, in a later analysis, came from comparing TCR nucleotide sequences with IMGT/GENE-DB human TR gene sequences. A later analysis assigned CDR3 sequences and most-parsimonious VDJ recombination scenarios with the TCRdist pipeline. In a later analysis, every TCR beta chain was defined by the combination of its CDR3 amino acid sequence and its V-gene family, and reads without a unique V-gene family were dropped. As a way to deal with suspected cross-contamination and a sequencing artifact, a later analysis dropped nearly 600 nucleotide sequences that were highly shared and had low generation probability. A later analysis calculated a clonal expansion index for each public chain from normalized within-repertoire ranks of inferred template counts. A later analysis computed generation probabilities with a VDJ recombination model fitted to out-of-frame rearrangements, and checked the results against IGoR. In a later analysis, TCR-TCR, TCR-HLA and TCR-CMV co-occurrence was scored with hypergeometric tests, and a repertoire-size bias correction was applied to TCR pairs. False discovery rates were estimated in a later analysis by permuting HLA or CMV assignments 20 times. In a later analysis, co-occurring TCRs were grouped with DBSCAN, and TCRdist sequence similarity was added when clustering was performed within HLA-allele-positive subsets. For co-occurrence clustering, repertoires with fewer than 30,000 or more than 120,000 public chains were excluded, along with a handful of repertoires with anomalous nucleotide sharing. TCRdb took over this immuneACCESS table, retaining in-frame rearrangements with V and J assigned. Such tables are incomplete; in checked studies, under half of the missing clones stem from an unresolved V gene, and the remainder is unexplained. The V and J calls and clone size were taken over from that table, and D and trimming were inferred from the DNA. This sample is represented by roughly 150,000 clones; under 90% of them were singletons. 2.5% of the sample is held by the ten biggest clonotypes.

Comments on this clone: Its antigen is currently not known. Relative to the germline gene, one junction end is altered; a read error may explain this.

Study-wide conclusions, independent of this receptor: HLA typing was unavailable for some donors at each locus, so association tests used only the typed subset. A further reported finding was that TCR beta sequences accurately predicted the HLA-A and HLA-B alleles for most subjects in the first cohort. The study gave a list of 150 to 200 TCR beta chains associated with cytomegalovirus. The only immune exposure information available for the cohort was CMV serostatus. V-gene and J-gene trimming of TCR beta chains was associated with a missense DCLRE1C variant in a later genetic analysis, and the association was replicated in an independent cohort. The cohort was sequenced for TCR beta chains only, and without alpha or paired-chain data the features that could be detected were limited. A few of the identified cytomegalovirus-associated TCR beta chains were confirmed in vitro to be specific for cytomegalovirus antigens. Sequencing depth was assumed to be roughly uniform across donors in the presence/absence analyses, though that assumption may not hold. An earlier analysis of some 560 of the donors showed that most TCR beta V segments appeared in productive rearrangements either about 87% or about 30% of the time, which broadly matched IMGT annotations. Specific HLA alleles were associated with 18,000 or so TCR beta sequences at a false discovery rate of 0.05 in a later analysis. Compared with the roughly 700-donor mean, donors in an Asian-associated ancestry cluster had fewer N-insertions in productive TCRs, according to a later genetic analysis. Correlated functional status among segregating V segments might reflect linkage disequilibrium, but an unknown experimental factor could not be ruled out. Across donors, most TCR sequences were observed very rarely, whereas some public TCRs were present in many individuals. Some IMGT-functional V segments, including TRBV6-2 and TRBV6-3, could not be told apart with the 87-base-pair reads, so those segments were excluded. It was suggested by the authors that the approach could potentially be generalized to other disease states and immunological phenotypes. A cluster of highly shared sequence variants was judged likely to be a technical artifact of the sequencing pipeline. The classifier was reported to diagnose cytomegalovirus status with high specificity and sensitivity in both the original cohort and the validation cohort. Compared with equally common non-associated chains, HLA-associated TCR beta chains in a later analysis were more clonally expanded and had lower generation probabilities. The earlier analysis of 587 of the donors excluded roughly 17 rarely observed V segments, including chromosome 9 orphons, because counts were too low. Most CMV-associated TCR beta chains appeared to be HLA-restricted in a later analysis, and the HLA associations seemed to be driven largely by CMV exposure. According to a later analysis, parvovirus B19, influenza, CMV and Epstein-Barr virus appeared linked to several top co-occurrence clusters. According to a later analysis, TCR association rates differed among HLA loci, with DRB1 alleles showing the most associated TCRs and HLA-C alleles showing the fewest. When HLA alleles, especially DR and DQ, strongly co-occurred, attributing TCR associations to individual alleles was difficult.

Including the terminal cysteine and phenylalanine, the CDR3 comprises 11 residues. Left in the record is the CDR3 DNA by itself, 33 bases read in frame from the first base. CDR1 SNHLY and CDR2 FYNNEI were looked up in the germline V gene. The sequenced material came from PBMCs. The chain was built from TRBV2 and TRBJ2-1; 8 nucleotides in the junction match TRBD2. This receptor was taken from a male donor in good health and CMV-seronegative. CDR3 reads: CASGEREFRFF. In nucleotide form, the sequence is TGTGCCAGCGGTGAGCGGGAGTTTCGGTTCTTC. This CDR3, with the reference TRBV2 and TRBJ2-1 proteins standing in past its ends, gives the full variable domain EPEVTQTPSHQVTQMGQEVILRCVPISNHLYFYWYRQILGQKVEFLVSFYNNEISEKSEIFDDQFSVERPDGSNFTLKIRSTKLEDSAMYFCASGEREFRFFGPGTRLTVL.